This record looks at one T cell receptor (beta chain) sequence and its context. Its antigen remains unknown. Then a second PCR, running about 6 to 11 cycles, was carried out with a sample-barcoded 5' primer and a J-beta primer mix. Through a template-switch adaptor with 12 random nucleotides, each cDNA molecule received a tag. MiXCR, applied by TCRdb to the 5' RACE reads, yields one record per CDR3 protein. The table has about 810,000 distinct CDR3 sequences, 36% seen once; the top ten hold around 13%. This entry belongs to a study of blood T cells in healthy people across ages. Study-level points and caveats: Naive and antigen-experienced cells could not be conclusively compared, given unsorted PBMCs. With naive T cell percentage, TCR beta diversity showed a strong correlation.

Germline V gene data show CDR1 as MNHEY and CDR2 as SMNVEV (reference sequence). CDR3 length: 15 amino acids. V lost 3 bases, J lost 8 bases, and 11 bases stayed unmatched. J is TRBJ2-3 and V is TRBV27, with 7 bases identical to TRBD2. The receptor comes from a man aged 18 to 29 in good health. Sequenced: blood. This chain's CDR3 is CASSFGSSGLSTQYF. Written as DNA, the CDR3 is TGTGCCAGCAGTTTTGGGTCTAGCGGACTCAGTACGCAGTATTTT.